The 14 T cell receptor beta chains below were found in one sample sequenced in a study of T cell changes during pregnancy in multiple sclerosis. Clones were sequenced by immunoSEQ multiplex PCR, and TCRdb holds only the in-frame ones, with some missing. The sample consists of tens of thousands of clones, roughly 91% of them appearing once. The material sequenced was CD4+ T cells from peripheral blood mononuclear cells, taken after pregnancy. The receptor source for this set is a female donor in good health, enrolled as a control in a pregnancy study.

The V and J genes are TRBV18 and TRBJ2-7, with a tentative D call TRBD1 (5 bases). The V and J ends lost 3 bases and 5 bases respectively, with 11 bases between them. CDR1 and CDR2 (germline): KGHSH, LQKENI. CDR3 length: 13 residues. CDR3 sequence reads: CASSPWQGDEQYF. The CDR3 DNA follows: TGTGCCAGCTCACCGTGGCAGGGCGACGAGCAGTACTTC.

This chain uses TRBV30 with TRBJ2-7; maybe TRBD1 (6 bases). The ends were cut back, 1 base at V and 3 bases at J, with 13 bases in the middle. The CDR3 runs to 14 residues. The V gene's germline CDR1 is GTSNPN and CDR2 SVGIG (reference sequence). The CDR3 sequence: CAWSGRQGYYEQYF. In nucleotides, the CDR3 is TGTGCCTGGAGTGGTCGGCAGGGGTACTACGAGCAGTACTTC. Drawing the rest from reference TRBV30 and TRBJ2-7, the complete variable domain is SQTIHQWPATLVQPVGSPLSLECTVEGTSNPNLYWYRQAAGRGLQLLFYSVGIGQISSEVPQNLSASRPQDRQFILSSKKLLLSDSGFYLCAWSGRQGYYEQYFGPGTRLTVT.

This chain links TRBV6-5 with TRBJ1-6; TRBD1 aligns across 7 bases. The J segment lost 8 bases and the V segment lost 2 bases, leaving 6 bases of the junction unmatched. Germline lookup yields CDR1 MNHEY and CDR2 SVGAGI. The CDR3 loop spans 15 amino acids. The CDR3 is CASSYRQGLYSPLHF. The CDR3 DNA is TGTGCCAGCAGTTACCGACAGGGACTCTATTCACCCCTCCACTTT.

This clone has only a few counts. This chain uses TRBV6-6 with TRBJ2-7, with TRBD2 identical over 7 bases. CDR3 length equals 16 residues. CDR1 MNHNY and CDR2 SVGAGI come from the germline V gene (reference sequence). J lost 11 bases, V lost 6 bases, and 22 bases had no gene match. The CDR3 loop is CASSPGGGGRHRGEYF. Written as DNA, the CDR3 is TGTGCCAGCAGCCCGGGTGGCGGCGGGAGACATCGCGGGGAGTACTTC.

The chain carries TRBV5-4 and TRBJ2-5; D uncertain. V lost 2 bases and J 4 bases, leaving 9 bases between the germline ends. Germline lookup yields CDR1 SGHNT and CDR2 YYREEE (reference sequence). The CDR3 has 13 residues. CDR3 DNA: TGTGCCAGCAGCTTAGCTACCGCAGAGACCCAGTACTTC. Its translation: CASSLATAETQYF.

The rearrangement uses TRBV6-5 and TRBJ2-1; 8 bases match TRBD2. The V segment lost 6 bases and the J segment 7 bases; nucleotides outside the gene matches: 8. CDR1 and CDR2 from the germline V gene are MNHEY and SVGAGI. The CDR3 consists of 14 residues. CDR3 nucleotides: TGTGCCAGCAGCCTGACCGGGAGGGGAAATGAGCAGTTCTTC. Its translation: CASSLTGRGNEQFF.

The chain employs TRBV5-1 and TRBJ2-3; tentatively, D is TRBD1 (6 bases). The CDR3 consists of 12 residues. Germline V gene data show CDR1 as SGHRS and CDR2 as YFSETQ. V lost 5 bases, J lost 6 bases, and 10 bases lay in between. The CDR3 DNA is TGCGCCAGCAGAATCGACAGGGATACGCAGTATTTT. It encodes CASRIDRDTQYF.

CDR3 sequence (DNA): TGTGCCATCAGTGCGGGTAGGACTAGCGGAAACAATGAGCAGTTCTTC. It yields the protein CAISAGRTSGNNEQFF. V and J are TRBV10-3 and TRBJ2-1, with 10 bases matching TRBD2. This CDR3 has 16 residues. Unmatched junction bases numbered 8, after V lost 4 bases and J lost 5 bases. From germline, CDR1 is ENHRY and CDR2 SYGVKD.

J is TRBJ2-4 and V is TRBV5-4; 8 bases align to TRBD2. The CDR3 sequence is 15 residues long. Germline CDR1 SGHNT, CDR2 YYREEE (reference sequence). V lost 2 bases and J lost 7; bases outside the gene matches: 8. The CDR3 DNA reads as TGTGCCAGCAGCTTCAGCGGCGGGAGGATGAACATTCAGTACTTC. Translation gives CASSFSGGRMNIQYF.

The genes are TRBV5-1 and TRBJ1-4; TRBD1 matches at 8 bases. Germline loops: CDR1 SGHRS, CDR2 YFSETQ. The CDR3 consists of 15 residues. V gave up 4 bases and J gave up 4 bases; unmatched junction bases: 6. The CDR3 sequence is CASSLGQGINEKLFF. The CDR3 coding sequence is TGCGCCAGCAGCCTAGGACAGGGAATTAATGAAAAACTGTTTTTT.

This sequence joins TRBV7-2 and TRBJ1-3; TRBD1 matches 7 bases. Germline V lookup: CDR1 SGHTA, CDR2 FQGNSA. V lost 6 bases to trimming and J lost 2 bases; unmatched junction nucleotides: 19. The CDR3 loop spans 19 amino acids. The CDR3 sequence: CASSTGEWAGASTGNTIYF. The CDR3 DNA sequence: TGTGCCAGCAGTACAGGGGAGTGGGCAGGCGCATCTACTGGAAACACCATATATTTT.

The CDR3 reads CASSVAGTQEETQYF. Here the CDR3 DNA reads TGTGCCAGCAGCGTAGCCGGGACACAAGAGGAGACCCAGTACTTC. This chain links TRBV9 with TRBJ2-5, with a weak D call TRBD1 (6 bases). The CDR3 is 15 residues long. Germline CDR1 is SGDLS and CDR2 is YYNGEE. Trimming took off 0 bases at V and 5 bases at J, with 14 bases between the two ends. Full variable domain (outside the CDR3, taken from reference TRBV9 and TRBJ2-5): DSGVTQTPKHLITATGQRVTLRCSPRSGDLSVYWYQQSLDQGLQFLIQYYNGEERAKGNILERFSAQQFPDLHSELNLSSLELGDSALYFCASSVAGTQEETQYFGPGTRLLVL.

The chain employs TRBV2 and TRBJ2-3; 13 bases agree with TRBD2. The CDR3 contains 15 residues. Germline CDR1 and CDR2: SNHLY and FYNNEI. J gave up 7 bases and V 4 bases, and 5 bases lay outside the gene matches. CDR3 nucleotide sequence: TGTGCCAGCAGTGGGGGGACTAGCGGGGTATATACGCAGTATTTT. Encoded protein: CASSGGTSGVYTQYF.

The CDR3 coding sequence is TGTGCCTGGATTCAGGGGCGGGCATATCGCTACACCTTC. It is translated as CAWIQGRAYRYTF. The chain combines TRBV30 with TRBJ1-2, with D possibly matching TRBD1 (6 bases). Looked up from germline, CDR1 is GTSNPN and CDR2 is SVGIG (reference sequence). This CDR3 contains 13 residues. Trimming removed 4 bases at V and 9 bases at J, with 18 bases between.